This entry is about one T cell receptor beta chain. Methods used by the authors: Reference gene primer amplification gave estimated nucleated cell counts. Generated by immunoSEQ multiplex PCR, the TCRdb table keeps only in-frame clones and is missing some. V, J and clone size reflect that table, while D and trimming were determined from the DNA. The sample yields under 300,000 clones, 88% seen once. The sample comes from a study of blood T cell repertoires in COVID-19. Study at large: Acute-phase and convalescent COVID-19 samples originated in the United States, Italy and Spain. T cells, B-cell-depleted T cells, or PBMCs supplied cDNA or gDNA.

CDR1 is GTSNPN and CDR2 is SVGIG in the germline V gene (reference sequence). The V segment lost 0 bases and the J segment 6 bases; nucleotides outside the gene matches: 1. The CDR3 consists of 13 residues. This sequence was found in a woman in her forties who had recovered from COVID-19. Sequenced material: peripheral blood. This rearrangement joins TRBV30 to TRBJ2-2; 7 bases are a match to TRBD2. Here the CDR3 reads CAWSVRGAGELFF. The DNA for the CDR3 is TGTGCCTGGAGTGTTCGGGGGGCCGGGGAGCTGTTTTTT.